Reported below is one T cell receptor beta chain. Repertoires were generated with immunoSEQ multiplex PCR, while TCRdb's copy carries only in-frame clones and drops some. The profile shows about 320,000 clones, about 83% of them singletons. This record comes from a study of blood T cell repertoires in COVID-19. Study-level background: Samples representing acute and convalescent COVID-19 were sourced from the United States, Italy and Spain. T cells, B-cell-depleted T cells, or PBMCs supplied cDNA or gDNA.

V shed 7 bases and J shed 4 bases, with 13 bases lying between them. Germline CDR1 and CDR2: MDHEN and SYDVKM. This CDR3 is built from 14 residues. The TCR originated in a woman aged 45-59 years with acute or convalescent COVID-19. The gene calls are TRBV28 and TRBJ2-2; a possible D gene is TRBD2 (6 bases). Specimen: peripheral blood. The CDR3 sequence: CASTVASVTGELFF. The CDR3 DNA reads TGTGCCAGCACCGTTGCTAGCGTCACCGGGGAGCTGTTTTTT.